Presented here are 23 T cell receptor beta chains from one specimen sequenced in a study of T cell responses to AZD1222 COVID-19 vaccine. Clones were read by immunoSEQ multiplex PCR, and TCRdb kept only the in-frame ones, dropping some. In the table there are some 120,000 clones, about 92% of which are singletons. Sequenced here: peripheral blood, sampled on day 0 of AZD1222 vaccination. The receptors derive from an adult in good health.

The chain is built from TRBV28 and TRBJ1-1, with 7 bases that match TRBD1. V was pared by 4 bases and J by 11 bases, with 7 bases of the junction left unmatched. There are 12 residues in the CDR3. Germline V gives CDR1 MDHEN, CDR2 SYDVKM. The CDR3: CASSSMTGKAFF. The CDR3 nucleotides are TGTGCCAGCAGTTCGATGACAGGGAAGGCTTTCTTT.

The chain recombines TRBV9 with TRBJ2-1; D is perhaps TRBD2 (6 bases). The V end lost 5 bases, the J end lost 9 bases, and 15 bases lay between the germline ends. The CDR3 is made up of 13 amino acids. Germline CDR1 reads SGDLS; CDR2 reads YYNGEE. CDR3: CASSVRDGSEQFF. The CDR3, as DNA: TGTGCCAGCAGTGTCCGGGACGGGAGTGAGCAGTTCTTC.

This clone was counted once. This chain connects TRBV2 to TRBJ2-1; 7 bases agree with TRBD2. The junction had 7 bases not matched to a gene; V was cut back by 9 bases and J by 8 bases. CDR1 SNHLY and CDR2 FYNNEI come from the germline V gene. This CDR3 contains 12 residues. Here the CDR3 DNA reads TGTGCCAGTCGACTAGCCAGCCATGAGCAGTTCTTC. Residues: CASRLASHEQFF.

V usage is TRBV19 and J usage is TRBJ2-7; possible D gene TRBD2, 6 bases. In germline, CDR1 is LNHDA, CDR2 SQIVND (reference sequence). The germline V and J ends were trimmed by 3 bases and 3 bases, with 15 bases remaining between them. The CDR3 extends over 15 amino acids. CDR3 region: CASSITPRDFYEQYF. CDR3 DNA: TGTGCCAGTAGTATTACCCCCCGGGACTTCTACGAGCAGTACTTC.

V is TRBV5-6 and J is TRBJ2-1; perhaps TRBD1 as D (5 bases). Germline CDR1 SGHDT, CDR2 YYEEEE. Trimming pared 7 bases from V and 10 bases from J, leaving 12 bases between. The CDR3 runs 11 residues. CDR3 in DNA: TGTGCCAGCCGCAGGGCTGGGGAGCAGTTCTTC. The encoded protein is CASRRAGEQFF.

The chain is built from TRBV12-3 or TRBV12-4 and TRBJ1-2, with D possibly being TRBD1 (5 bases). This CDR3 comprises 13 residues. V dropped 6 bases and J dropped 8 bases, with 16 bases sitting between them. The DNA of the CDR3 is TGTGCCAGCAGAGGGGACCGCGGAACCGGCTACACCTTC. The encoded protein is CASRGDRGTGYTF.

This clone was picked up one time. The chain uses TRBV9 and TRBJ2-3; weak D call: TRBD1 (6 bases). Germline CDR1 reads SGDLS; CDR2 reads YYNGEE. Between the trimmed V and J ends, which lost 2 bases and 4 bases, there was a span of 11 bases. The CDR3 spans 14 residues. CDR3 sequence: CASSVGTIADTQYF. CDR3 DNA: TGTGCCAGCAGCGTCGGGACAATTGCAGATACGCAGTATTTT.

The chain is built from TRBV9 and TRBJ2-7; D tentatively fits TRBD1 or TRBD2 (6 bases each). There are 14 residues in the CDR3. The V gene's germline CDR1 is SGDLS and CDR2 YYNGEE. Trimming shortened V by 4 bases and J by 7 bases, and 18 bases separated the two germline ends. This CDR3 reads CASSIRQEGKEQYF. CDR3 sequence (DNA): TGTGCCAGCAGCATAAGACAGGAGGGTAAAGAGCAGTACTTC.

This clone was detected only once. The V and J genes are TRBV5-5 and TRBJ2-1; 10 bases line up with TRBD2. Trimming removed 3 bases from V and 10 bases from J; junction bases left unmatched: 10. The CDR3 contains 15 residues. The V gene's germline CDR1 is SGHKS and CDR2 YYEKEE (reference sequence). The CDR3 reads CASSWGRLAGSEQFF. In nucleotides, the CDR3 is TGTGCCAGCAGCTGGGGCCGACTAGCGGGTAGCGAGCAGTTCTTC.

J is TRBJ1-3 and V is TRBV6-5; D may be TRBD1 (5 bases). V gave up 2 bases and J gave up 8 bases, with 19 bases separating them. The CDR3 totals 16 residues. The germline V gene encodes CDR1 MNHEY and CDR2 SVGAGI. CDR3 region: CASSYRPGWNKDTIYF. CDR3 coding DNA: TGTGCCAGCAGTTACAGGCCAGGGTGGAACAAAGACACCATATATTTT.

This rearrangement joins TRBV11-2 to TRBJ1-1; no firm D call. Germline CDR1 and CDR2: SGHAT and FQNNGV. The V end lost 5 bases, the J end lost 3 bases, and 16 bases lay between the germline ends. The CDR3 is 15 amino acids. Written as DNA, the CDR3 is TGTGCCAGCAGCAAGGCGCACAGCCCTTACACTGAAGCTTTCTTT. It codes for CASSKAHSPYTEAFF.

V gene TRBV10-3 combines with J gene TRBJ1-1; D may be TRBD1 (5 bases). Germline CDR1 and CDR2: ENHRY and SYGVKD. CDR3 size: 15 residues. V lost 5 bases and J lost 1, with 14 bases in between. The CDR3: CAISLTRDQNTEAFF. CDR3 sequence (DNA): TGTGCCATCAGTCTGACAAGGGACCAGAACACTGAAGCTTTCTTT.

The chain joins TRBV30 to TRBJ2-7; D remains ambiguous. Trimming cost V 0 bases and J 6 bases, with 6 bases left between them. Germline V lookup: CDR1 GTSNPN, CDR2 SVGIG (reference sequence). The CDR3 loop spans 11 amino acids. The CDR3: CAWSVQLEQYF. In DNA, the CDR3 is TGTGCCTGGAGTGTCCAGCTCGAGCAGTACTTC.

In this sample, this clone turned up once. This chain links TRBV25-1 with TRBJ1-4; TRBD1 matches at 7 bases. CDR1 is MGHDK and CDR2 is SYGVNS in the germline V gene. The CDR3 covers 16 residues. J was trimmed by 4 bases and V by 2 bases; bases with no gene match: 7. CDR3 amino acids: CASSEPGTAFNEKLFF. DNA of the CDR3: TGTGCCAGCAGTGAACCCGGGACAGCCTTTAATGAAAAACTGTTTTTT.

This chain connects TRBV30 to TRBJ1-6, with a weak D call TRBD1 (5 bases). This CDR3 is built from 13 residues. The germline V gene encodes CDR1 GTSNPN and CDR2 SVGIG (reference sequence). The V end lost 3 bases, the J end lost 8 bases, and 11 bases lay between the germline ends. The DNA for the CDR3 is TGTGCCTGGAGGAACAGGTACCATTCACCCCTCCACTTT. Protein sequence: CAWRNRYHSPLHF.

This clone was seen once. This sequence joins TRBV5-1 and TRBJ1-4, with 9 bases identical to TRBD1. Germline V gives CDR1 SGHRS, CDR2 YFSETQ. The CDR3 totals 15 residues. J was trimmed by 8 bases and V by 4 bases; bases with no gene match: 9. The CDR3 region is CASSPVQGASEKLFF. The CDR3 bases are TGCGCCAGCAGCCCGGTACAGGGGGCGTCGGAAAAACTGTTTTTT.

The J gene is TRBJ1-1, the V gene TRBV2, with D tentatively TRBD1 (6 bases). CDR3 length: 13 amino acids. V gave up 8 bases and J gave up 1 base, with 11 bases separating them. The germline V gene has CDR1 SNHLY and CDR2 FYNNEI. CDR3 residues: CASGLDRNTEAFF. The CDR3 DNA reads as TGTGCCAGCGGACTGGACAGGAACACTGAAGCTTTCTTT.

This chain links TRBV5-6 with TRBJ1-3; D is possibly TRBD1 (5 bases). V was clipped by 4 bases and J by 0 bases, with 14 bases between them. The germline CDR1 and CDR2 sequences are SGHDT and YYEEEE. The CDR3 is 16 amino acids. The CDR3 region is CASSTVYGASGNTIYF. CDR3 sequence (DNA): TGTGCCAGCAGCACCGTTTACGGGGCCTCTGGAAACACCATATATTTT.

The CDR3: CASSPDSWEQYF. The DNA for the CDR3 is TGTGCCAGCTCACCTGATTCTTGGGAGCAGTACTTC. The chain employs TRBV18 and TRBJ2-7, with D hard to call. The CDR3 sequence is 12 residues long. Germline V gene lookup returns CDR1 KGHSH and CDR2 LQKENI. Trimming pared 3 bases from V and 7 bases from J, leaving 10 bases between.

The chain carries TRBV19 and TRBJ2-5, with D maybe TRBD1 (5 bases). From germline, CDR1 is LNHDA and CDR2 SQIVND (reference sequence). Trimming took 5 bases from V and 5 from J, leaving 15 bases between them. CDR3 length equals 14 residues. The CDR3 DNA is TGTGCCAGTAGTCCGACAGTCCTAGGGGAGACCCAGTACTTC. It yields the protein CASSPTVLGETQYF.

The chain recombines TRBV7-8 with TRBJ1-1; maybe TRBD1 (5 bases). V was cut by 5 bases and J by 7 bases, with 23 bases left in between. Germline loops: CDR1 SGHVS, CDR2 FQNEAQ. CDR3 size: 16 residues. Written as DNA, the CDR3 is TGTGCCAGCAGCATCCTTCCATTGGGGGGTTGGAGTGAAGCTTTCTTT. As protein: CASSILPLGGWSEAFF.

CDR3 nucleotides: TGTGCCAGCAGCGTAGTTGGCAGTTCACCCCTCCACTTT. Protein sequence: CASSVVGSSPLHF. The chain employs TRBV9 and TRBJ1-6; no clear D. Deletions cut 0 bases from V and 9 bases from J, with 7 bases between. CDR1 is SGDLS and CDR2 is YYNGEE in the germline V gene. The CDR3 consists of 13 residues.

The rearrangement joins TRBV13 to TRBJ2-3; 7 bases agree with TRBD2. Germline CDR1 reads PRHDT; CDR2 reads FYEKMQ (reference sequence). After removal of 3 bases from V and 1 base from J, the junction contained 7 bases not matched to a gene. The CDR3 contains 16 residues. The CDR3 bases are TGTGCCAGCAGCTTGGATTTCACTAGCGGCACAGATACGCAGTATTTT. Translation: CASSLDFTSGTDTQYF.